The 25 T cell receptor beta chains given below trace back to one sample, sequenced in a study of blood T cell repertoires in COVID-19. Using immunoSEQ multiplex PCR, the repertoire was profiled, and TCRdb retains in-frame clones only, with some absent. The sample holds roughly 260,000 clones, 87% seen once. The sequencing sample was made of PBMCs or T cells enriched from blood (not recorded which). Receptors originate from a woman under 40 with acute COVID-19.

The chain carries TRBV7-2 and TRBJ2-1, with D tentatively TRBD2 (5 bases). Germline V CDR1 and CDR2: SGHTA, FQGNSA. The CDR3 contains 16 residues. Trimming took 4 bases from V and 6 from J, leaving 19 bases between them. CDR3 sequence reads: CASSSGGTGPLNEQFF. CDR3 nucleotides: TGTGCCAGCAGCTCAGGAGGCACCGGGCCGCTCAATGAGCAGTTCTTC.

The chain employs TRBV2 and TRBJ2-5; no definite D call. V dropped 5 bases and J dropped 5 bases, with 12 bases sitting between them. The CDR3 runs 13 residues. CDR1 and CDR2 (germline): SNHLY, FYNNEI. CDR3 in DNA: TGTGCCAGCAGTTCGCCCCATGAGGAGACCCAGTACTTC. Amino acid sequence: CASSSPHEETQYF. Together with reference TRBV2 and TRBJ2-5, the CDR3 gives the full variable domain: EPEVTQTPSHQVTQMGQEVILRCVPISNHLYFYWYRQILGQKVEFLVSFYNNEISEKSEIFDDQFSVERPDGSNFTLKIRSTKLEDSAMYFCASSSPHEETQYFGPGTRLLVL.

The chain combines TRBV14 with TRBJ2-5, with 7 bases aligning to TRBD1. The length of the CDR3 is 15 residues. In germline, CDR1 is SGHDN, CDR2 FVKESK. V was clipped by 3 bases and J by 1 base; unmatched bases: 5. As DNA, the CDR3 is TGTGCCAGCAGCCAGAGGGACAGCCTCCAAGAGACCCAGTACTTC. Translating gives CASSQRDSLQETQYF.

The chain is built from TRBV12-3 or TRBV12-4 and TRBJ2-7; D possibly corresponds to TRBD1 (5 bases). The CDR3 has 13 amino acids. Trimming pared 3 bases from V and 1 base from J, leaving 7 bases between. The CDR3 protein is CASSFPGSYEQYF. As DNA, the CDR3 is TGTGCCAGCAGTTTCCCAGGGTCCTACGAGCAGTACTTC.

This clone came up once. The chain combines TRBV11-2 with TRBJ2-5, with 8 bases identical to TRBD2. Germline V lookup: CDR1 SGHAT, CDR2 FQNNGV. The CDR3 covers 17 residues. V gave up 1 base and J gave up 5 bases; unmatched junction bases: 12. The CDR3 protein is CASSLVRGGQVGETQYF. CDR3 sequence (DNA): TGTGCCAGCAGCTTAGTACGGGGGGGCCAAGTCGGGGAGACCCAGTACTTC. Full variable domain (missing parts from reference TRBV11-2 and TRBJ2-5): EAGVAQSPRYKIIEKRQSVAFWCNPISGHATLYWYQQILGQGPKLLIQFQNNGVVDDSQLPKDRFSAERLKGVDSTLKIQPAKLEDSAVYLCASSLVRGGQVGETQYFGPGTRLLVL.

The V and J genes are TRBV7-9 and TRBJ2-1; 11 nucleotides line up with TRBD1. The length of the CDR3 is 15 residues. The germline gives CDR1 SEHNR, CDR2 FQNEAQ (reference sequence). V lost 5 bases, J lost 6 bases, and 6 bases stayed unmatched. CDR3 bases: TGTGCCAGCAGCACCGGACAGGGGGCACCCAATGAGCAGTTCTTC. Translated: CASSTGQGAPNEQFF.

This chain joins TRBV5-1 and TRBJ2-2; D is possibly TRBD1 (6 bases). Germline V CDR1 and CDR2: SGHRS, YFSETQ. CDR3 length: 14 residues. V was clipped by 3 bases and J by 1 base, with 7 bases between them. The DNA of the CDR3 is TGCGCCAGCAGCTGGGGACAGAACACCGGGGAGCTGTTTTTT. This codes for CASSWGQNTGELFF.

This clone was recorded only once. The chain employs TRBV5-1 and TRBJ1-4, with D possibly being TRBD1 (5 bases). The CDR3 length is 14 residues. Germline CDR1 reads SGHRS; CDR2 reads YFSETQ. The V end lost 2 bases, the J end lost 8 bases, and 13 bases lay between the germline ends. In nucleotides, the CDR3 is TGCGCCAGCAGCTTTATCGGGGGTGAGGAAAAACTGTTTTTT. Protein product: CASSFIGGEEKLFF.

The V and J genes are TRBV19 and TRBJ1-5; D may be TRBD1 (5 bases). CDR1 and CDR2 (germline): LNHDA, SQIVND (reference sequence). Trimming removed 5 bases from V and 7 bases from J, with 21 bases in between. The CDR3 length is 16 residues. Written as DNA, the CDR3 is TGTGCCAGTAGTTTTTTAGGCAGGGCTTTCCCCCAGCCCCAGCATTTT. Its translation: CASSFLGRAFPQPQHF.

The CDR3: CASQGASGEKLFF. The CDR3, as DNA: TGTGCCTCACAGGGGGCCAGTGGGGAAAAACTGTTTTTT. The V gene is TRBV30, the J gene TRBJ1-4; the match to TRBD1 covers 9 bases. Germline V gene lookup returns CDR1 GTSNPN and CDR2 SVGIG (reference sequence). The CDR3 covers 13 residues. V lost 7 bases to trimming and J lost 8 bases; unmatched junction nucleotides: 8.

The gene calls are TRBV6-6 and TRBJ1-5, with unresolved D. V was trimmed by 2 bases and J by 3 bases, leaving 8 bases between them. Germline CDR1 and CDR2: MNHNY and SVGAGI (reference sequence). The CDR3 contains 14 residues. The CDR3 DNA reads as TGTGCCAGCAGTTACATGGACTACAATCAGCCCCAGCATTTT. It encodes CASSYMDYNQPQHF.

This clone appeared once. The chain employs TRBV11-3 and TRBJ2-2; 7 bases match TRBD2. The CDR3 runs 14 residues. In germline, CDR1 is SGHNT, CDR2 YENEEA. V shed 1 base, J shed 5 bases, and the junction held 1 base outside the gene matches. The chain's CDR3 is CASSLVGGTGELFF. The CDR3 coding sequence is TGTGCCAGCAGCTTAGTGGGGGGGACCGGGGAGCTGTTTTTT.

The V and J genes are TRBV2 and TRBJ2-7, with D uncertain. Trimming left V 6 bases short and J 0 bases short, with 12 bases between. CDR3 length equals 14 residues. Per germline, CDR1 SNHLY and CDR2 FYNNEI. The CDR3 reads CASSHRVNSYEQYF. CDR3 DNA: TGTGCCAGCAGCCACAGAGTAAACTCCTACGAGCAGTACTTC.

J is TRBJ1-5 and V is TRBV27, with a weak D call TRBD1 (6 bases). Trimming left V 7 bases short and J 1 base short, with 14 bases between. The CDR3 covers 15 residues. The V gene's germline CDR1 is MNHEY and CDR2 SMNVEV (reference sequence). The CDR3 here is CASKKGGPSNQPQHF. The CDR3 DNA reads as TGTGCCAGCAAAAAGGGGGGGCCGAGCAATCAGCCCCAGCATTTT.

The chain links TRBV30 to TRBJ2-1; 11 bases map to TRBD2. Looked up from germline, CDR1 is GTSNPN and CDR2 is SVGIG (reference sequence). The V gene end was trimmed by 3 bases and the J gene end by 6 bases; junction bases not matched to a gene: 4. The CDR3 is 14 residues long. CDR3 nucleotide sequence: TGTGCCTGGAGCACTAGCGGGGGATTCAATGAGCAGTTCTTC. It is translated as CAWSTSGGFNEQFF. The full variable domain, with the rest looked up from reference TRBV30 and TRBJ2-1, is SQTIHQWPATLVQPVGSPLSLECTVEGTSNPNLYWYRQAAGRGLQLLFYSVGIGQISSEVPQNLSASRPQDRQFILSSKKLLLSDSGFYLCAWSTSGGFNEQFFGPGTRLTVL.

This CDR3 reads CASSQDKGIPNTEAFF. CDR3 nucleotide sequence: TGCGCCAGCAGCCAAGATAAGGGGATACCGAACACTGAAGCTTTCTTT. V usage is TRBV4-3 and J usage is TRBJ1-1, with D tentatively TRBD1 (5 bases). Germline V gene data show CDR1 as LGHNA and CDR2 as YSLEER. V shed 0 bases and J shed 1 base, with 12 bases lying between them. The CDR3 is 16 amino acids.

The rearrangement uses TRBV14 and TRBJ1-5; weak D call: TRBD1 (6 bases). The CDR3 runs 16 residues. The germline V and J ends were trimmed by 0 bases and 3 bases, with 12 bases remaining between them. Looked up from germline, CDR1 is SGHDN and CDR2 is FVKESK. In DNA form, the CDR3 reads TGTGCCAGCAGCCAAGATGGGGGGGCAGACAATCAGCCCCAGCATTTT. The encoded protein is CASSQDGGADNQPQHF.

The genes are TRBV4-3 and TRBJ1-6; 10 bases fit TRBD1. Germline CDR1 LGHNA, CDR2 YSLEER. Losses at the gene ends were 3 bases for V and 7 bases for J; bases not matched to a gene: 6. CDR3 length: 16 amino acids. The CDR3 region is CASSQTGGLGNSPLHF. The CDR3 DNA reads as TGCGCCAGCAGCCAGACAGGGGGCCTCGGAAATTCACCCCTCCACTTT.

This chain joins TRBV10-2 and TRBJ1-1; 7 bases line up with TRBD1. Germline V gene data show CDR1 as WSHSY and CDR2 as SAAADI. The CDR3 loop spans 15 amino acids. Losses at the gene ends were 3 bases for V and 2 bases for J; bases not matched to a gene: 6. The CDR3 DNA is TGCGCCAGCAGTGAACCCGGGACAGCTAACACTGAAGCTTTCTTT. Translated: CASSEPGTANTEAFF.

The rearrangement joins TRBV4-1 to TRBJ2-7, with D unclear. CDR1 MGHRA and CDR2 YSYEKL come from the germline V gene. V was trimmed by 4 bases and J by 0 bases, leaving 7 bases between them. CDR3 length: 13 amino acids. The CDR3 here is CASSLSLSYEQYF. CDR3 in DNA: TGCGCCAGCAGCCTGAGCCTCTCCTACGAGCAGTACTTC.

The V call is TRBV10-2, the J call TRBJ2-1, with D possibly matching TRBD2 (5 bases). This CDR3 contains 13 residues. V was clipped by 7 bases and J by 6 bases, with 13 bases between them. Per the germline V gene, CDR1 is WSHSY and CDR2 is SAAADI. The CDR3 sequence is CASKGAAGNEQFF. The DNA of the CDR3 is TGCGCCAGCAAGGGAGCGGCAGGCAATGAGCAGTTCTTC.

The rearrangement joins TRBV27 to TRBJ1-6; D possibly corresponds to TRBD1 (5 bases). The V end lost 8 bases, the J end lost 14 bases, and 25 bases lay between the germline ends. Per the germline V gene, CDR1 is MNHEY and CDR2 is SMNVEV (reference sequence). The CDR3 length is 15 residues. In DNA form, the CDR3 reads TGTGCCAGCGGGATATACCGGGACTCGGTATGGTCCCTCCACTTT. Its protein product is CASGIYRDSVWSLHF.

J is TRBJ2-3 and V is TRBV10-3; the match to TRBD1 covers 12 bases. J gave up 2 bases and V 3 bases, and 9 bases lay outside the gene matches. The CDR3 loop spans 18 amino acids. CDR1 ENHRY and CDR2 SYGVKD come from the germline V gene. The CDR3 protein is CAISDWAGTGGHTDTQYF. DNA of the CDR3: TGTGCCATCAGTGATTGGGCGGGGACAGGGGGCCACACAGATACGCAGTATTTT.

V is TRBV5-1 and J is TRBJ2-7, with TRBD2 identical over 14 bases. J gave up 6 bases and V 7 bases, and 18 bases lay outside the gene matches. The CDR3 contains 18 residues. Germline V gene lookup returns CDR1 SGHRS and CDR2 YFSETQ. CDR3 sequence reads: CASRPTTSGGGRGFEQYF. The DNA for the CDR3 is TGCGCCAGCCGCCCGACGACTAGCGGGGGGGGCCGGGGGTTCGAGCAGTACTTC. The variable domain in full, with the rest retrieved from reference TRBV5-1 and TRBJ2-7, is KAGVTQTPRYLIKTRGQQVTLSCSPISGHRSVSWYQQTPGQGLQFLFEYFSETQRNKGNFPGRFSGRQFSNSRSEMNVSTLELGDSALYLCASRPTTSGGGRGFEQYFGPGTRLTVT.

CDR3 loop: CASSVGGDNYEQYF. The CDR3 bases are TGTGCCAGCAGCGTAGGAGGGGACAACTACGAGCAGTACTTC. This rearrangement joins TRBV9 to TRBJ2-7, with D possibly TRBD1 on 6 matching bases. With 0 bases removed from V and 3 bases from J, the gap between germline ends came to 10 bases. This CDR3 spans 14 amino acids. The germline gives CDR1 SGDLS, CDR2 YYNGEE.